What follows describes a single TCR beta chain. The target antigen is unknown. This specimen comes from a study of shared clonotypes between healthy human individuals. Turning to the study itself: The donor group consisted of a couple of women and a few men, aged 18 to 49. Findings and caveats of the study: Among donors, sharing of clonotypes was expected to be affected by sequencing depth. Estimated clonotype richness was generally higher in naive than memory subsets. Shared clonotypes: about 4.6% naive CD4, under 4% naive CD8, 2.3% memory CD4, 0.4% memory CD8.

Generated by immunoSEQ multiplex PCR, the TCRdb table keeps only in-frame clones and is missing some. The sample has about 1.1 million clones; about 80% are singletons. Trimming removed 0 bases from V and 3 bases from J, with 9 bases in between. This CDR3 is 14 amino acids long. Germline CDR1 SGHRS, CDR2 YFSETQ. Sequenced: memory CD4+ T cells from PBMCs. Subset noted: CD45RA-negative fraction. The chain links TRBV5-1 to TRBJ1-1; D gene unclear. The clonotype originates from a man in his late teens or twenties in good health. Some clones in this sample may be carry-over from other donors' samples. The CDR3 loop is CASSLGSVYTEAFF. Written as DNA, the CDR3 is TGCGCCAGCAGCTTGGGATCGGTGTACACTGAAGCTTTCTTT.